Below, 13 T cell receptor beta chains from the same sample are listed, as sequenced in a study of T cell changes during pregnancy in multiple sclerosis. The protocol was immunoSEQ multiplex PCR, while the TCRdb copy is restricted to in-frame clones and leaves out a portion. The sample gives roughly 120,000 clones, approximately 93% of which show up once; roughly 6.2% is in the top ten. The source material was peripheral blood, sampled before pregnancy. These receptors all come from a female donor with multiple sclerosis, enrolled in a pregnancy study.

V is TRBV9 and J is TRBJ1-1, with 10 nucleotides matching TRBD1. The V and J ends lost 4 bases and 4 bases, in that order; junction bases with no gene match: 4. This CDR3 region has 14 residues. Germline lookup yields CDR1 SGDLS and CDR2 YYNGEE. The CDR3, as DNA: TGTGCCAGCAGCCAGGGACAGGGGACCACTGAAGCTTTCTTT. Protein product: CASSQGQGTTEAFF.

For the CDR3, the DNA is TGTGCCAGTAGCCCGACAGGGGATACGCAGTATTTT. It specifies CASSPTGDTQYF. The chain has TRBV19 and TRBJ2-3, with 7 positions matching TRBD1. CDR3 length: 12 residues. The germline gives CDR1 LNHDA, CDR2 SQIVND (reference sequence). V was clipped by 6 bases and J by 6 bases; unmatched bases: 3.

J is TRBJ2-4 and V is TRBV6-4; no clear D gene. The germline gives CDR1 MRHNA, CDR2 SNTAGT. V was pared by 4 bases and J by 4 bases, with 14 bases between. The CDR3 length is 15 residues. The CDR3 reads CASSAQLRPKNIQYF. The DNA of the CDR3 is TGTGCCAGCAGTGCGCAATTGAGGCCAAAAAACATTCAGTACTTC.

V is TRBV5-1 and J is TRBJ1-1; the match to TRBD1 covers 7 bases. The J segment lost 9 bases and the V segment lost 2 bases, leaving 7 bases of the junction unmatched. The CDR3 covers 13 residues. Germline V CDR1 and CDR2: SGHRS, YFSETQ. The CDR3 sequence: CASSFQRQGKAFF. CDR3 DNA sequence: TGCGCCAGCAGCTTTCAGAGACAGGGTAAAGCTTTCTTT.

The chain carries TRBV30 and TRBJ2-3; D not resolved. Per the germline V gene, CDR1 is GTSNPN and CDR2 is SVGIG (reference sequence). V was shortened by 5 bases and J by 5 bases, with 8 bases between the two germline ends. The CDR3 runs 11 residues. CDR3 sequence reads: CAWGVGDTQYF. DNA for the CDR3: TGTGCCTGGGGAGTCGGAGATACGCAGTATTTT.

V is TRBV19 and J is TRBJ2-3; unclear D gene. Trimming cost V 3 bases and J 0 bases, with 7 bases left between them. Per the germline V gene, CDR1 is LNHDA and CDR2 is SQIVND (reference sequence). CDR3 size: 14 residues. The CDR3 sequence: CASSISVSTDTQYF. The DNA for the CDR3 is TGTGCCAGTAGTATCAGCGTCAGCACAGATACGCAGTATTTT.

The CDR3 protein is CASSVGELQETQYF. The CDR3 DNA reads as TGTGCCAGCTCGGTCGGGGAGCTCCAAGAGACCCAGTACTTC. The chain is built from TRBV2 and TRBJ2-5, with a possible D match to TRBD2 (5 bases). The CDR3 extends over 14 amino acids. Per the germline V gene, CDR1 is SNHLY and CDR2 is FYNNEI. V shed 8 bases and J shed 1 base, with 14 bases lying between them. The whole variable domain, remainder taken from reference TRBV2 and TRBJ2-5, is EPEVTQTPSHQVTQMGQEVILRCVPISNHLYFYWYRQILGQKVEFLVSFYNNEISEKSEIFDDQFSVERPDGSNFTLKIRSTKLEDSAMYFCASSVGELQETQYFGPGTRLLVL.

This chain uses TRBV30 with TRBJ1-3; no clear D. CDR1 GTSNPN and CDR2 SVGIG come from the germline V gene (reference sequence). V lost 3 bases and J 0 bases, leaving 3 bases between the germline ends. The CDR3 length is 12 residues. CDR3: CAWSLSGNTIYF. The CDR3 DNA reads as TGTGCCTGGAGCCTCTCTGGAAACACCATATATTTT.

This rearrangement joins TRBV11-1 to TRBJ2-7; 10 bases match TRBD2. In germline, CDR1 is SGHAT, CDR2 FQDESV (reference sequence). The V segment lost 1 base and the J segment 3 bases; nucleotides outside the gene matches: 3. The CDR3 spans 15 residues. The CDR3 loop reads CASSLVPSGSYEQYF. The CDR3 DNA reads TGTGCCAGCAGCTTAGTCCCTAGCGGGAGCTACGAGCAGTACTTC.

The chain uses TRBV7-9 and TRBJ2-7; possibly TRBD1 for D (5 bases). In germline, CDR1 is SEHNR, CDR2 FQNEAQ (reference sequence). This CDR3 is built from 13 residues. V lost 5 bases to trimming and J lost 1 base, with 9 bases between them. As DNA, the CDR3 is TGTGCCAGCAGCCGACAGAAATCCTACGAGCAGTACTTC. Its translation: CASSRQKSYEQYF.

This sequence joins TRBV5-5 and TRBJ2-7, with TRBD2 identical over 7 bases. Germline CDR1 reads SGHKS; CDR2 reads YYEKEE (reference sequence). Trimming took 0 bases from V and 9 from J; bases not matched to a gene: 6. This CDR3 is built from 13 residues. The CDR3 reads CASSLEAGARQYF. The CDR3 region has the DNA TGTGCCAGCAGCTTGGAGGCGGGAGCAAGGCAGTACTTC.

This rearrangement joins TRBV10-1 to TRBJ2-3; 7 bases fit TRBD1. This CDR3 is built from 15 residues. Unmatched junction bases numbered 10, after V lost 4 bases and J lost 6 bases. CDR1 and CDR2 from the germline V gene are WNHNN and SYGVQD (reference sequence). The CDR3 DNA reads as TGCGCCAGCAGTGTGGGACAGAGGATGGGGGATACGCAGTATTTT. Its protein product is CASSVGQRMGDTQYF.

The chain has TRBV27 and TRBJ1-5, with a tentative D call TRBD1 (6 bases). CDR1 and CDR2 from the germline V gene are MNHEY and SMNVEV (reference sequence). Trimming stripped 3 bases from V and 0 bases from J, with 9 bases between. This CDR3 is built from 15 residues. CDR3 residues: CASSLAGVSNQPQHF. The DNA for the CDR3 is TGTGCCAGCAGTTTGGCAGGGGTTAGCAATCAGCCCCAGCATTTT.